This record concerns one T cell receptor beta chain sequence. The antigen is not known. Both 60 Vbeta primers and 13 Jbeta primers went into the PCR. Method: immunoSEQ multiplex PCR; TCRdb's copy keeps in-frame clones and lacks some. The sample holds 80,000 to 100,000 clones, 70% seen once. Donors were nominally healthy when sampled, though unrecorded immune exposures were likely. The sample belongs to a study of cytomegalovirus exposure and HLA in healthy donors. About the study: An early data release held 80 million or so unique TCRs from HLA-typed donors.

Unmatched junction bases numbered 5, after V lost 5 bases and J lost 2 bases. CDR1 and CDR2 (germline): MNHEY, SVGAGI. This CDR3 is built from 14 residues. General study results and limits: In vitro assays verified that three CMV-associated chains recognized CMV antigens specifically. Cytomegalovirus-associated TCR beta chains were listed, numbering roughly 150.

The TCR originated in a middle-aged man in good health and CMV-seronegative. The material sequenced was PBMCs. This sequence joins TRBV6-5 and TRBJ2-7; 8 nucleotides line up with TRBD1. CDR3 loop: CASSRGQGPYEQYF. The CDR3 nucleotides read TGTGCCAGCAGTCGCGGACAGGGTCCCTACGAGCAGTACTTC.